These 21 T cell receptor beta chains came from one sample sequenced in a study of T-cell memory formation after mild COVID-19. TCRdb analysed the 5' RACE reads with MiXCR anew, one entry per CDR3 protein. The table shows a few hundred thousand distinct CDR3 sequences, with 15% to 20% occurring only once. Sequenced input: PBMCs or a T cell subset sorted from them (not recorded which). The receptors shown here come from a man younger than 35 who had mild COVID-19 (a few samples of this study predate the infection). Cell type and time point are not known.

The V and J genes are TRBV28 and TRBJ1-2; tentative D call: TRBD1 (6 bases). V was clipped by 9 bases and J by 8 bases, with 25 bases between them. Looked up from germline, CDR1 is MDHEN and CDR2 is SYDVKM. This CDR3 is 15 amino acids long. CDR3 in DNA: TGTGCCAGTGCGCGCGGGGGCCCAGCGGCTGCGGGCTACACCTTC. It encodes CASARGGPAAAGYTF.

This chain joins TRBV7-3 and TRBJ2-2, with 7 nucleotides matching TRBD2. The CDR3 is 14 residues long. Germline trimming cut 3 bases from V and 4 bases from J; bases unmatched to any gene: 2. Per the germline V gene, CDR1 is SGHTA and CDR2 is FQGTGA. The CDR3 spells CASSLTSRTGELFF. CDR3 nucleotides: TGTGCCAGCAGCTTGACTAGCCGCACCGGGGAGCTGTTTTTT.

The table lists this clonotype with a few counts. This chain links TRBV7-9 with TRBJ1-4, with a possible D match to TRBD1 (5 bases). This CDR3 comprises 14 residues. From germline, CDR1 is SEHNR and CDR2 FQNEAQ (reference sequence). V lost 2 bases and J 8 bases, leaving 12 bases between the germline ends. In DNA, the CDR3 is TGTGCCAGCAGCTTACCCCAGGGAGGAGAAAAACTGTTTTTT. Translation gives CASSLPQGGEKLFF. Based on the CDR3 plus reference TRBV7-9 and TRBJ1-4, the full variable domain is DTGVSQNPRHKITKRGQNVTFRCDPISEHNRLYWYRQTLGQGPEFLTYFQNEAQLEKSRLLSDRFSAERPKGSFSTLEIQRTEQGDSAMYLCASSLPQGGEKLFFGSGTQLSVL.

V gene TRBV5-1 combines with J gene TRBJ1-2; 9 bases align to TRBD1. CDR1 SGHRS and CDR2 YFSETQ come from the germline V gene. The V and J ends lost 4 bases and 5 bases, in that order; junction bases with no gene match: 18. This CDR3 region has 18 residues. CDR3 nucleotide sequence: TGCGCCAGCAGCGCCCTACCGTCAGAGGGACAGGGATGGTATGGCTACACCTTC. It encodes CASSALPSEGQGWYGYTF.

This clonotype came up a few times. The V and J genes are TRBV6-2 or TRBV6-3 and TRBJ2-7; 7 bases fit TRBD1. Trimming removed 2 bases from V and 5 bases from J; junction bases left unmatched: 3. Germline CDR1 and CDR2: MNHEY and SVGEGT. CDR3 length: 13 amino acids. CDR3 coding DNA: TGTGCCAGCAGTTACGACAGGGTCCACGAGCAGTACGTC. This encodes CASSYDRVHEQYV.

The chain combines TRBV25-1 with TRBJ2-2; perhaps D is TRBD1 or TRBD2 (7 bases each). Germline CDR1 and CDR2: MGHDK and SYGVNS. The CDR3 covers 16 residues. V gave up 8 bases and J gave up 7 bases, with 23 bases separating them. CDR3 region: CASGSVGGGEIGELFF. CDR3 in DNA: TGTGCCAGCGGTTCCGTGGGAGGGGGCGAGATCGGGGAGCTGTTTTTT.

This clonotype was seen a handful of times. CDR3 amino acids: CASSRDPNNEQFF. CDR3 DNA sequence: TGTGCCAGCAGCCGGGACCCAAACAATGAGCAGTTCTTC. The rearrangement uses TRBV7-3 and TRBJ2-1; either TRBD1 or TRBD2 may fit D (5 bases each). Germline V CDR1 and CDR2: SGHTA, FQGTGA. Trimming shortened V by 5 bases and J by 5 bases, and 10 bases separated the two germline ends. This CDR3 contains 13 residues. The variable domain in full, with the rest retrieved from reference TRBV7-3 and TRBJ2-1, is GAGVSQTPSNKVTEKGKYVELRCDPISGHTALYWYRQSLGQGPEFLIYFQGTGAADDSGLPNDRFFAVRPEGSVSTLKIQRTERGDSAVYLCASSRDPNNEQFFGPGTRLTVL.

The sample holds many counts of this clonotype. The chain combines TRBV12-3 or TRBV12-4 with TRBJ2-3; D gene ambiguous. With 5 bases removed from V and 4 bases from J, the gap between germline ends came to 4 bases. This CDR3 region has 11 residues. In nucleotides, the CDR3 is TGTGCCAGCAGTAGAGCAGATACGCAGTATTTT. Protein sequence: CASSRADTQYF.

This clonotype was seen a handful of times. The rearrangement uses TRBV5-1 and TRBJ2-1; D may correspond to TRBD1 or TRBD2 (5 bases each). CDR1 and CDR2 (germline): SGHRS, YFSETQ. Trimming left V 0 bases short and J 10 bases short, with 8 bases between. The CDR3 loop spans 12 amino acids. Here the CDR3 reads CASSLERGEQFF. CDR3 DNA sequence: TGCGCCAGCAGCTTGGAGAGGGGCGAGCAGTTCTTC.

V usage is TRBV4-1 and J usage is TRBJ2-3, with D maybe TRBD1 (5 bases). In germline, CDR1 is MGHRA, CDR2 YSYEKL. The CDR3 covers 13 residues. Between the trimmed V and J ends, which lost 7 bases and 2 bases, there was a span of 10 bases. The CDR3 sequence is CASTQTATDTQYF. The DNA of the CDR3 is TGCGCCAGCACCCAGACAGCCACAGATACGCAGTATTTT.

The chain combines TRBV7-2 with TRBJ2-7; D is perhaps TRBD1 (5 bases). This CDR3 comprises 13 residues. Germline V gene data show CDR1 as SGHTA and CDR2 as FQGNSA. V shed 5 bases and J shed 7 bases, with 15 bases lying between them. The CDR3 loop is CASSLSSGLEQYF. The DNA of the CDR3 is TGTGCCAGCAGCCTTTCGTCAGGGTTAGAGCAGTACTTC.

The rearrangement uses TRBV6-2 or TRBV6-3 and TRBJ1-1; D not resolved. V lost 0 bases and J 2 bases, leaving 4 bases between the germline ends. This CDR3 is 13 amino acids long. CDR1 is MNHEY, CDR2 SVGEGT, per germline. CDR3 sequence: CASSYSSNTEAFF. The CDR3 DNA follows: TGTGCCAGCAGTTACTCGAGCAACACTGAAGCTTTCTTT.

This chain connects TRBV18 to TRBJ2-7; possible D gene TRBD2, 6 bases. From germline, CDR1 is KGHSH and CDR2 LQKENI. The CDR3 runs 13 residues. The ends were cut back, 4 bases at V and 5 bases at J, with 12 bases in the middle. The CDR3 nucleotides are TGTGCCAGCTCACTAGAGGAGGGAAACGAGCAGTACTTC. Its translation: CASSLEEGNEQYF.

The V gene is TRBV5-6, the J gene TRBJ2-7; tentative D call: TRBD1 (6 bases). Germline V CDR1 and CDR2: SGHDT, YYEEEE. V gave up 4 bases and J gave up 4 bases, with 12 bases separating them. This CDR3 is 13 amino acids long. CDR3 protein: CASSEWGRYEQYF. The CDR3 DNA reads TGTGCCAGCAGCGAATGGGGGCGATACGAGCAGTACTTC.

This clonotype was seen a few times. This chain uses TRBV20-1 with TRBJ2-7; TRBD1 agrees at 12 bases. The germline V gene encodes CDR1 DFQATT and CDR2 SNEGSKA (reference sequence). CDR3 length: 16 residues. V lost 0 bases to trimming and J lost 3 bases; unmatched junction nucleotides: 6. The CDR3 DNA reads TGCAGTGCTAGAGATAGGGACAGGGGGCCTTTCTACGAGCAGTACTTC. As protein: CSARDRDRGPFYEQYF.

This clonotype was observed many times. The chain joins TRBV6-4 to TRBJ2-3; possibly TRBD1 for D (6 bases). Germline values: CDR1 MRHNA, CDR2 SNTAGT. The V end lost 2 bases, the J end lost 1 base, and 13 bases lay between the germline ends. The CDR3 consists of 16 residues. CDR3 coding DNA: TGTGCCAGCAGTGACAAAACAGGGAGCGGCACAGATACGCAGTATTTT. Encoded protein: CASSDKTGSGTDTQYF.

The chain joins TRBV6-5 to TRBJ2-3; no clear D. The CDR3 is 14 residues long. V lost 1 base to trimming and J lost 2 bases, with 7 bases between them. Germline CDR1 reads MNHEY; CDR2 reads SVGAGI. CDR3 DNA: TGTGCCAGCAGTTACTTAGGTGTCACAGATACGCAGTATTTT. It codes for CASSYLGVTDTQYF.

The chain links TRBV5-1 to TRBJ1-1; D call uncertain. The CDR3 consists of 14 residues. Per germline, CDR1 SGHRS and CDR2 YFSETQ. The V gene lost 2 bases and the J gene lost 0 bases, with 8 bases spanning the gap. The CDR3 nucleotides are TGCGCCAGCAGCTTACAGACATTGAACACTGAAGCTTTCTTT. Residues: CASSLQTLNTEAFF.

This chain uses TRBV7-8 with TRBJ2-3; D not certain. The CDR3 has 13 amino acids. V shed 7 bases and J shed 4 bases, with 12 bases lying between them. Germline V gives CDR1 SGHVS, CDR2 FQNEAQ. The CDR3 sequence is CASMGPASDTQYF. The DNA for the CDR3 is TGTGCCAGCATGGGTCCGGCCTCAGATACGCAGTATTTT.

CDR3 bases: TGTGCCAGCAGCTTAGAGTCAGTTAGAACCTACGAGCAGTACTTC. Its protein is CASSLESVRTYEQYF. The genes are TRBV7-6 and TRBJ2-7; D remains unclear. This CDR3 comprises 15 residues. V was cut by 1 base and J by 2 bases, with 12 bases left in between. Germline V lookup: CDR1 SGHVS, CDR2 FNYEAQ. Full variable domain (missing parts from reference TRBV7-6 and TRBJ2-7): GAGVSQSPRYKVTKRGQDVALRCDPISGHVSLYWYRQALGQGPEFLTYFNYEAQQDKSGLPNDRFSAERPEGSISTLTIQRTEQRDSAMYRCASSLESVRTYEQYFGPGTRLTVT.

V and J are TRBV9 and TRBJ2-7; 8 positions match TRBD1. Germline CDR1 is SGDLS and CDR2 is YYNGEE. Trimming at V came to 2 bases and at J to 4 bases, leaving 8 bases not matched to a gene. This CDR3 comprises 15 residues. CDR3: CASSVFEGQAYEQYF. The DNA for the CDR3 is TGTGCCAGCAGCGTTTTTGAGGGACAGGCATACGAGCAGTACTTC.